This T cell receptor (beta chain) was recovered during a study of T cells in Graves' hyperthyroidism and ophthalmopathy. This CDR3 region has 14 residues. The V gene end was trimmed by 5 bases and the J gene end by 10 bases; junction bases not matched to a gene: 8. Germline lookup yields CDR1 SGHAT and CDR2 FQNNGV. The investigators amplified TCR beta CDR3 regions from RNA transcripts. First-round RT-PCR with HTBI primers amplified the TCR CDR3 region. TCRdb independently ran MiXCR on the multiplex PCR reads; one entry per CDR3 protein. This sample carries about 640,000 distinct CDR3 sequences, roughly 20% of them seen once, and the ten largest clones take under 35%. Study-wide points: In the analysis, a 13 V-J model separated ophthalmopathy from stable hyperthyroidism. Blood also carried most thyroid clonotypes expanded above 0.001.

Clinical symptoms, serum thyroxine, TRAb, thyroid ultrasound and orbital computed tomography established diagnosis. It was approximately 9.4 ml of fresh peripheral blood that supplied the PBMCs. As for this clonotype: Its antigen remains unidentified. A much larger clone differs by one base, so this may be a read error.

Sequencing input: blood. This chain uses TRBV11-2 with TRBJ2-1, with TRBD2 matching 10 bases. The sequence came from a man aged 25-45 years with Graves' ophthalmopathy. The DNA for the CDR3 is TGTGCCAGCAGCGGAGCGGGAGGGCCCTACGAGCAGTTCTTC. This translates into CASSGAGGPYEQFF.